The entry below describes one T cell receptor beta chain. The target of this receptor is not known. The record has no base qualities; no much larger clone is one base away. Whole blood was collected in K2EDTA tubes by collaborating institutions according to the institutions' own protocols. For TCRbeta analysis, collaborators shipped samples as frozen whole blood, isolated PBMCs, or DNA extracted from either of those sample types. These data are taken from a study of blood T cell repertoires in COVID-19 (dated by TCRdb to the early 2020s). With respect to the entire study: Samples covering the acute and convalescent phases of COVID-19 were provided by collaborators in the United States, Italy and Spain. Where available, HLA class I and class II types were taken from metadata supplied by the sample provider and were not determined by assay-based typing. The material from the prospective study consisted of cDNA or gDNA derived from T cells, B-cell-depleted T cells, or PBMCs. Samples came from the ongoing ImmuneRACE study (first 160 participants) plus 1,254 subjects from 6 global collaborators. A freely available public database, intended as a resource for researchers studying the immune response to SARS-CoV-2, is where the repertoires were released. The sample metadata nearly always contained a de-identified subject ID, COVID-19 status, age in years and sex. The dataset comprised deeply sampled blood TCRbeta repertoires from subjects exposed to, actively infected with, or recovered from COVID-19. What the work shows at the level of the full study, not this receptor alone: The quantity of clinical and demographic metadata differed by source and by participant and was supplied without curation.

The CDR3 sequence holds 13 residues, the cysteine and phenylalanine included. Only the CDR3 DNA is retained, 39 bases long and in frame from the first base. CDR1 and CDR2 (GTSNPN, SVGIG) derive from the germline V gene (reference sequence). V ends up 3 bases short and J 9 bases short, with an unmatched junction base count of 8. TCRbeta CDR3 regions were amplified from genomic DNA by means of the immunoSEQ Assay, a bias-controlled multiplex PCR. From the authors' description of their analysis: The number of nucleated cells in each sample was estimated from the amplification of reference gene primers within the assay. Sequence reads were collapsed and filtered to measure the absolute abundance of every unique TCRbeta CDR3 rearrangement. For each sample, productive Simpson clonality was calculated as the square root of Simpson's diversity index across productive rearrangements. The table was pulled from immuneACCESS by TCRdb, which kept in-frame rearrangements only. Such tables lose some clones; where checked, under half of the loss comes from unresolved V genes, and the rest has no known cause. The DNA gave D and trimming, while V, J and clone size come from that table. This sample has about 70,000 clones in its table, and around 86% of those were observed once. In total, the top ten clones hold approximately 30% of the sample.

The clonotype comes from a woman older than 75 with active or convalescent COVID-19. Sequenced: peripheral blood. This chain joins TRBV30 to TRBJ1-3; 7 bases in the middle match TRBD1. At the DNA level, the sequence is TGTGCCTGGAGCAGGACAGGACGAAGCACCATATATTTT. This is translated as CAWSRTGRSTIYF.